This TCR beta chain appears in the sequencing data of a study of shared clonotypes between healthy human individuals. Whole-study results and caveats: Blood was the only sampled material, and tissue repertoires likely differ.

Germline V lookup: CDR1 LNHDA, CDR2 SQIVND (reference sequence). V lost 3 bases and J lost 2, with 11 bases in between. This CDR3 has 16 amino acids. TCRdb's table, derived via immunoSEQ multiplex PCR, lists solely in-frame clones and lacks some. The table records roughly 530,000 clones, about 96% of them present only once. Investigators divided CD4+ cells into CD45RA+ naive and CD45RA-negative memory subsets. This clone was seen only once. Antigen specificity is unknown. This clonotype originated in a woman younger than 45 in good health. Sequenced: naive CD4+ T cells sorted from blood. Subset given: CD45RA+ positively selected. The rearrangement links TRBV19 to TRBJ2-6; D tentatively fits TRBD1 or TRBD2 (5 bases each). Here the CDR3 DNA reads TGTGCCAGTAGTATTGGGGGTGGGACTGGGGCCAACGTCCTGACTTTC. It encodes CASSIGGGTGANVLTF.